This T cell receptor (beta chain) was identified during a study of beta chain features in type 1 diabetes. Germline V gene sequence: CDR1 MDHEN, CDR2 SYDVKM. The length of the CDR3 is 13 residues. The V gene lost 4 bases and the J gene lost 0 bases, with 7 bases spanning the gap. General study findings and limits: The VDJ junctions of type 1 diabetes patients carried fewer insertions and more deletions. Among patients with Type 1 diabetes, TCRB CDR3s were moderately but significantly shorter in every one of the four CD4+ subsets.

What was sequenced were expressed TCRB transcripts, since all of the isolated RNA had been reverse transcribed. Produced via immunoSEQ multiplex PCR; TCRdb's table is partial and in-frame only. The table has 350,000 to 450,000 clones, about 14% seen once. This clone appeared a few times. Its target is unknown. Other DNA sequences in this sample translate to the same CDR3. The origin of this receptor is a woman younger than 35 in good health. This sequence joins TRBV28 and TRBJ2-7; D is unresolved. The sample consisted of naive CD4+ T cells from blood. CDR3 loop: CASSSGSSYEQYF. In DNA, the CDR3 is TGTGCCAGCAGTTCAGGCAGCTCCTACGAGCAGTACTTC. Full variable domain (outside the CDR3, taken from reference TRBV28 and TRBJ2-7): DVKVTQSSRYLVKRTGEKVFLECVQDMDHENMFWYRQDPGLGLRLIYFSYDVKMKEKGDIPEGYSVSREKKERFSLILESASTNQTSMYLCASSSGSSYEQYFGPGTRLTVT.